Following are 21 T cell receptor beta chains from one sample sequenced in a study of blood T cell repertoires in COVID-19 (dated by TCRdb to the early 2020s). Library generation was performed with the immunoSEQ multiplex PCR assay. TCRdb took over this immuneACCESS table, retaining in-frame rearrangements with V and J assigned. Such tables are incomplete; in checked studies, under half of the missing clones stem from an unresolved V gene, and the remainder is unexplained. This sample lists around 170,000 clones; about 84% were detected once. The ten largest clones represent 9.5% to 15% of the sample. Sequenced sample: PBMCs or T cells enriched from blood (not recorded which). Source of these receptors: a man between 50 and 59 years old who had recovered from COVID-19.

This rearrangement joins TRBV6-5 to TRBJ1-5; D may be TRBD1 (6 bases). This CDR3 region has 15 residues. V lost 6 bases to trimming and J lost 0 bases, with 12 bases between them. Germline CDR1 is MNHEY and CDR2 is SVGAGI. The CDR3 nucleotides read TGTGCCAGCAGCCCACAGGGCGTTAGCAATCAGCCCCAGCATTTT. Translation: CASSPQGVSNQPQHF.

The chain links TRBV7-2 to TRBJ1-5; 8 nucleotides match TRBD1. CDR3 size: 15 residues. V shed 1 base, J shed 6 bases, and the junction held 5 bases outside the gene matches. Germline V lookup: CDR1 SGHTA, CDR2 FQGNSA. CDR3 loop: CASSLVQGAGQPQHF. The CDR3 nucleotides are TGTGCCAGCAGCTTAGTTCAGGGGGCCGGTCAGCCCCAGCATTTT.

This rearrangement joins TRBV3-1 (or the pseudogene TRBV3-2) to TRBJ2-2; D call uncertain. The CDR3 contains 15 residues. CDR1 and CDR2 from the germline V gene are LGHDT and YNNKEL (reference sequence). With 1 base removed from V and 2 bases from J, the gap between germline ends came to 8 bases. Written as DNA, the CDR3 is TGTGCCAGCAGCCAAGGGCTAGTTAACACCGGGGAGCTGTTTTTT. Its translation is CASSQGLVNTGELFF.

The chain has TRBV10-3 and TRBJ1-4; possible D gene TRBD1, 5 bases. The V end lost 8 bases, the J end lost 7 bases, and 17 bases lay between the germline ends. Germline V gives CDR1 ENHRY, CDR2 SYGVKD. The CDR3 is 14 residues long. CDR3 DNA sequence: TGTGCCATCGTGAGTAGCAGGGCGCGTGAAAAACTGTTTTTT. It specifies CAIVSSRAREKLFF.

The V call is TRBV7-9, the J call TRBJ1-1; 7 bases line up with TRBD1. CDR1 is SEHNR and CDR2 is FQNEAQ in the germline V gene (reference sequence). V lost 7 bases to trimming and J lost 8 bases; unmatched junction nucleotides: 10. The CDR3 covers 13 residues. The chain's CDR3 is CASNISPGQEAFF. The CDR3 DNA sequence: TGTGCCAGCAATATTTCACCGGGACAGGAAGCTTTCTTT. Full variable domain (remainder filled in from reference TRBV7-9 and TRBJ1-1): DTGVSQNPRHKITKRGQNVTFRCDPISEHNRLYWYRQTLGQGPEFLTYFQNEAQLEKSRLLSDRFSAERPKGSFSTLEIQRTEQGDSAMYLCASNISPGQEAFFGQGTRLTVV.

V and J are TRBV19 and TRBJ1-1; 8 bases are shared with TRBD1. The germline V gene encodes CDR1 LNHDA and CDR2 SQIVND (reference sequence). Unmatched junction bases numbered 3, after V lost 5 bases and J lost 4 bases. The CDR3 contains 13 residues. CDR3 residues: CASSFTGGTEAFF. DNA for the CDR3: TGTGCCAGTAGTTTCACAGGGGGCACTGAAGCTTTCTTT.

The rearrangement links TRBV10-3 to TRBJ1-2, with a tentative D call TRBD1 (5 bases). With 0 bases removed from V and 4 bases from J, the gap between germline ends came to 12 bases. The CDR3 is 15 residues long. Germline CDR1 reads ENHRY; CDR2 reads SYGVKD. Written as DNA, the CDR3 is TGTGCCATCAGTGAGTCGCGGAGACAGAGCTATGGCTACACCTTC. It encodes CAISESRRQSYGYTF.

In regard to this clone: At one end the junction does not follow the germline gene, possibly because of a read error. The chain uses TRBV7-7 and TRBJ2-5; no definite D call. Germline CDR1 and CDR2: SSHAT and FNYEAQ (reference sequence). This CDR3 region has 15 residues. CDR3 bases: TGTGCTAGCAGCTTAGTCTCTGGTTTTCAGGAGACCCAGTACTTC. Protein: CASSLVSGFQETQYF.

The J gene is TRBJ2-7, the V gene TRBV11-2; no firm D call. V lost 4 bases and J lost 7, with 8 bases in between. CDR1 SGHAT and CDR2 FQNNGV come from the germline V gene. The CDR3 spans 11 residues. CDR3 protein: CASSSSREQYF. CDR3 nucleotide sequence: TGTGCCAGCAGCTCCTCTAGGGAGCAGTACTTC. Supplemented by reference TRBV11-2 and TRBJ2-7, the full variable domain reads EAGVAQSPRYKIIEKRQSVAFWCNPISGHATLYWYQQILGQGPKLLIQFQNNGVVDDSQLPKDRFSAERLKGVDSTLKIQPAKLEDSAVYLCASSSSREQYFGPGTRLTVT.

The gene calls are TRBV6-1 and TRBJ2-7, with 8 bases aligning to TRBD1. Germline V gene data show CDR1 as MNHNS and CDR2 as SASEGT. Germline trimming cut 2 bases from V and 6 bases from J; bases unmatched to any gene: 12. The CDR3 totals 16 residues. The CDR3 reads CASSELLQGALGEQYF. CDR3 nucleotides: TGTGCCAGCAGTGAACTCTTGCAGGGGGCTTTGGGCGAGCAGTACTTC.

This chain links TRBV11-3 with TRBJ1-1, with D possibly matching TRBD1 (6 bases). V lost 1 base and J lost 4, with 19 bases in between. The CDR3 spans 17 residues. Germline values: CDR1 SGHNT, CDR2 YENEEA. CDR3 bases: TGTGCCAGCAGCTTAGGTTACACAGGGTTTTTTGGCACTGAAGCTTTCTTT. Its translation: CASSLGYTGFFGTEAFF.

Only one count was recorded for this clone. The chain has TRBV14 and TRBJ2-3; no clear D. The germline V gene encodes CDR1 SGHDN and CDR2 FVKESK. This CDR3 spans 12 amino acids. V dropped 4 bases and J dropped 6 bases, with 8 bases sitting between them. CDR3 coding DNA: TGTGCCAGCAGCCCCAATCCCGATACGCAGTATTTT. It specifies CASSPNPDTQYF.

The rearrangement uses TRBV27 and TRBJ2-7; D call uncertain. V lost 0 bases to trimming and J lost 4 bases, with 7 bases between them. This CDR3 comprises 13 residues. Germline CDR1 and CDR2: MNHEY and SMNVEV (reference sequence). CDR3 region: CASSLSARYEQYF. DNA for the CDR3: TGTGCCAGCAGTTTATCGGCCCGATACGAGCAGTACTTC.

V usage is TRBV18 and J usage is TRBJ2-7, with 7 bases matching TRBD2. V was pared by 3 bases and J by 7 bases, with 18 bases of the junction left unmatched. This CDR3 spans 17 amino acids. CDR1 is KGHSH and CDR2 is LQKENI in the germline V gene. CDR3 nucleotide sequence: TGTGCCAGCTCACCGCTAACGGGAAGCGGGGACCTTCGGGAGCAGTACTTC. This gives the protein CASSPLTGSGDLREQYF.

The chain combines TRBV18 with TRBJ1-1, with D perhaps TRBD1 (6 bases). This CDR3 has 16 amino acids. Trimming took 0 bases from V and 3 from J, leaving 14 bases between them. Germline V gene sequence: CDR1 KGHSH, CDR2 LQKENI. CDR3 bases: TGTGCCAGCTCACCACCGGGAACCAGGGGTTACACTGAAGCTTTCTTT. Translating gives CASSPPGTRGYTEAFF.

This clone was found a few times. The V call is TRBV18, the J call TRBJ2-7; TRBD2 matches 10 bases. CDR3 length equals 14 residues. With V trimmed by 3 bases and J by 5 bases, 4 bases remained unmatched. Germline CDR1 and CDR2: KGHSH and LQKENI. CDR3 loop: CASSPGTSEDEQYF. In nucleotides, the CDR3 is TGTGCCAGCTCACCGGGGACTAGCGAGGACGAGCAGTACTTC. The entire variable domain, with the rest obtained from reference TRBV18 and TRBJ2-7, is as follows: NAGVMQNPRHLVRRRGQEARLRCSPMKGHSHVYWYRQLPEEGLKFMVYLQKENIIDESGMPKERFSAEFPKEGPSILRIQQVVRGDSAAYFCASSPGTSEDEQYFGPGTRLTVT.

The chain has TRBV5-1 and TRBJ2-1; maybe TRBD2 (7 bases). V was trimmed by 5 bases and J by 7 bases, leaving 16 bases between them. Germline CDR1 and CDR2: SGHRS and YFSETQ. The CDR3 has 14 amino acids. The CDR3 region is CASRRGAEGNEQFF. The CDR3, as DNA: TGCGCCAGCAGACGGGGGGCGGAAGGGAATGAGCAGTTCTTC.

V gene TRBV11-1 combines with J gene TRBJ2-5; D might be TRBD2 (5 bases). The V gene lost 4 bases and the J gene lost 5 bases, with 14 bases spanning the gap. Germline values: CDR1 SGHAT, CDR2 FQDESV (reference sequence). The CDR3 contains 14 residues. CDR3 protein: CASSSEVDRETQYF. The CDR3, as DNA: TGTGCCAGCAGCTCGGAGGTAGATAGGGAGACCCAGTACTTC.

CDR3 protein: CSVRTANNQPQHF. The CDR3 nucleotides are TGCAGCGTGCGGACAGCTAACAATCAGCCCCAGCATTTT. The chain has TRBV29-1 and TRBJ1-5; D might be TRBD1 (6 bases). This CDR3 is 13 amino acids long. Per the germline V gene, CDR1 is SQVTM and CDR2 is ANQGSEA. Trimming took 6 bases from V and 3 from J, leaving 12 bases between them.

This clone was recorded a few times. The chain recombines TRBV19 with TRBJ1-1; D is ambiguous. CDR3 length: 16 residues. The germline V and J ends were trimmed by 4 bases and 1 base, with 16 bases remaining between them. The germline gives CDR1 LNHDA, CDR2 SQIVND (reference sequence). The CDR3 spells CASSSGEATGNTEAFF. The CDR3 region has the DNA TGTGCCAGTAGTAGTGGGGAGGCGACGGGGAACACTGAAGCTTTCTTT.

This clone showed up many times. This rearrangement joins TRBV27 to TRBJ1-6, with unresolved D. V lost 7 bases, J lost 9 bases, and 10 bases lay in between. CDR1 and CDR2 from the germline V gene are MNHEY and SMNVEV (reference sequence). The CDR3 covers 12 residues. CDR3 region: CASTSAGSPLHF. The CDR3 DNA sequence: TGTGCCAGCACTTCTGCGGGTTCACCCCTCCACTTT.